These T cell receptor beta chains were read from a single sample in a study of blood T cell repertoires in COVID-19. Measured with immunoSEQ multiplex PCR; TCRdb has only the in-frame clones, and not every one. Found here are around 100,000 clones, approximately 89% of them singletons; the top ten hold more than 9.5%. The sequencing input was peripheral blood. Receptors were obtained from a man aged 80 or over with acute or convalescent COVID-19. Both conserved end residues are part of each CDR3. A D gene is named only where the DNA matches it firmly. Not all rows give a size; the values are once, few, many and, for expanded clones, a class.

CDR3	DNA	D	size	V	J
CASSPRGGTVYSPLHF	TGTGCCAGTAGTCCCAGAGGCGGGACAGTGTATTCACCCCTCCACTTT	TRBD1	NA	TRBV19	TRBJ1-6
CASSDRVLSNQPQHF	TGTGCCAGCTCAGACAGGGTTCTTAGCAATCAGCCCCAGCATTTT	TRBD1	once	TRBV18	TRBJ1-5
CASSESWGMNTEAFF	TGCGCCAGCAGTGAGTCGTGGGGCATGAACACTGAAGCTTTCTTT	NA	NA	TRBV10-1	TRBJ1-1
CASSLTGQNTGELFF	TGCGCCAGCAGCTTGACCGGACAGAACACCGGGGAGCTGTTTTTT	NA	few	TRBV5-1	TRBJ2-2
CASKAGALGANVLTF	TGTGCCAGCAAAGCGGGAGCCTTGGGGGCCAACGTCCTGACTTTC	TRBD2	NA	TRBV6-5	TRBJ2-6
CASSLGLYNQPQHF	TGTGCCAGTAGTTTGGGACTGTACAATCAGCCCCAGCATTTT	NA	NA	TRBV19	TRBJ1-5
CASSLFSETGNTIYF	TGCGCCAGCAGCTTGTTTTCGGAGACTGGAAACACCATATATTTT	NA	NA	TRBV5-1	TRBJ1-3
CASSQEQGGSYTEAFF	TGTGCCAGCAGCCAAGAACAAGGCGGGTCCTACACTGAAGCTTTCTTT	NA	medium-sized	TRBV4-2	TRBJ1-1
CATSRDPGETDTQYF	TGTGCCACCAGCAGAGATCCCGGGGAAACAGATACGCAGTATTTT	NA	once	TRBV15	TRBJ2-3
CASSQIGQSNSPLHF	TGTGCCAGCAGCCAAATTGGACAGAGTAATTCACCCCTCCACTTT	NA	NA	TRBV27	TRBJ1-6
CASSEPPQLGQGEGYTF	TGTGCCAGCAGTGAACCCCCCCAACTGGGACAGGGAGAAGGCTACACCTTC	TRBD1	NA	TRBV2	TRBJ1-2
CSATTLDEQYF	TGCAGTGCAACCACCCTAGACGAGCAGTACTTC	NA	NA	TRBV20-1	TRBJ2-7
CASSSGSNYGYTF	TGTGCCAGCTCATCGGGGTCTAACTATGGCTACACCTTC	NA	NA	TRBV18	TRBJ1-2
CASSLAALEPQHF	TGTGCCAGCAGTCTTGCGGCCTTGGAGCCCCAGCATTTT	NA	NA	TRBV5-5	TRBJ1-5
CASSLRTSGGGYEQYF	TGTGCCAGCAGCCTCCGGACTAGCGGGGGAGGCTACGAGCAGTACTTC	TRBD2	NA	TRBV14	TRBJ2-7
CASSGRKGTATEAFF	TGTGCCAGCAGCGGGAGGAAAGGGACAGCCACTGAAGCTTTCTTT	TRBD1	NA	TRBV7-2	TRBJ1-1
CASIGGQGRGVREKLFF	TGTGCCAGCATCGGGGGACAGGGTAGAGGTGTGAGAGAAAAACTGTTTTTT	TRBD1	once	TRBV28	TRBJ1-4
CASSSGLNQPQHF	TGTGCCAGCAGCTCGGGATTAAATCAGCCCCAGCATTTT	NA	NA	TRBV11-2	TRBJ1-5
CASSLGAGSYNEQFF	TGTGCCAGCAGCTTAGGGGCGGGATCCTACAATGAGCAGTTCTTC	NA	NA	TRBV7-3	TRBJ2-1
CSVGAPYNEQFF	TGCAGCGTGGGGGCGCCGTACAATGAGCAGTTCTTC	NA	few	TRBV29-1	TRBJ2-1
CASSLGGDPYEQYF	TGCGCCAGCAGCTTGGGCGGCGATCCCTACGAGCAGTACTTC	NA	NA	TRBV5-1	TRBJ2-7
CASTPGEGNYGYTF	TGTGCCAGTACCCCAGGAGAGGGCAACTATGGCTACACCTTC	NA	once	TRBV19	TRBJ1-2
CASSLFPTSANTGELFF	TGTGCCAGCAGCTTGTTTCCGACTAGCGCCAACACCGGGGAGCTGTTTTTT	TRBD2	NA	TRBV5-4	TRBJ2-2
CASSLAGGTTDTQYF	TGTGCCAGCAGCTTGGCGGGGGGGACCACAGATACGCAGTATTTT	TRBD2	NA	TRBV5-4	TRBJ2-3
CASSYSQQGSSPLHF	TGTGCCAGCAGTTACTCCCAACAGGGGAGTTCACCCCTCCACTTT	TRBD1	NA	TRBV6-2/TRBV6-3	TRBJ1-6
CASSDRRSSGNTIYF	TGTGCCAGTAGCGATCGTCGGAGCTCTGGAAACACCATATATTTT	NA	NA	TRBV19	TRBJ1-3
CASSPSGGPNQPQHF	TGTGCCAGCTCACCTTCTGGGGGCCCCAATCAGCCCCAGCATTTT	NA	NA	TRBV18	TRBJ1-5
CSASPTAIKNTEAFF	TGCAGTGCTAGTCCTACAGCTATAAAGAACACTGAAGCTTTCTTT	NA	NA	TRBV20-1	TRBJ1-1
CASSSTGNTEAFF	TGCGCCAGCAGCTCGACAGGGAACACTGAAGCTTTCTTT	NA	NA	TRBV5-1	TRBJ1-1
CASSQWMGTGQMNTEAFF	TGTGCCAGCAGCCAATGGATGGGGACAGGTCAGATGAACACTGAAGCTTTCTTT	TRBD1	NA	TRBV14	TRBJ1-1
CASGTVGNQPQHF	TGTGCCTCTGGGACAGTTGGAAATCAGCCCCAGCATTTT	TRBD1	NA	TRBV6-6	TRBJ1-5
CASSSMDWYQPQHF	TGTGCCAGTAGTTCTATGGACTGGTATCAGCCCCAGCATTTT	NA	NA	TRBV19	TRBJ1-5
CASSLSDSNQPQHF	TGTGCCAGCAGCTTGAGCGATAGCAATCAGCCCCAGCATTTT	NA	NA	TRBV11-2	TRBJ1-5
CASSQAGTGLTGNTIYF	TGCGCCAGCAGCCAAGCCGGGACAGGGTTAACTGGAAACACCATATATTTT	TRBD1	NA	TRBV5-1	TRBJ1-3
CASSLDPGQGNQPQHF	TGCGCCAGCAGCTTGGATCCCGGACAGGGCAATCAGCCCCAGCATTTT	TRBD1	NA	TRBV5-1	TRBJ1-5
CASRRGSSYNEQFF	TGTGCCAGCAGGCGAGGCAGCTCCTACAATGAGCAGTTCTTC	NA	NA	TRBV27	TRBJ2-1
CASSSGLAGTYNEQFF	TGTGCCAGCAGCTCCGGACTAGCGGGTACCTACAATGAGCAGTTCTTC	TRBD2	once	TRBV11-2	TRBJ2-1
CASSFGGAMNTEAFF	TGTGCCAGCAGCTTTGGGGGCGCAATGAACACTGAAGCTTTCTTT	NA	few	TRBV7-2	TRBJ1-1
CASSLNRVLNTEAFF	TGTGCCAGCAGCTTAAATCGGGTACTGAACACTGAAGCTTTCTTT	NA	NA	TRBV7-2	TRBJ1-1
CASSLVSNGAGGYTF	TGTGCCAGCAGCTTAGTTTCCAACGGAGCGGGTGGCTACACCTTC	NA	NA	TRBV11-2	TRBJ1-2
CASRRRQGRSGNTIYF	TGTGCCAGCAGGCGCCGACAGGGAAGATCTGGAAACACCATATATTTT	TRBD1	NA	TRBV5-8	TRBJ1-3
CASTSFGGLGGAYNEQFF	TGTGCCAGCACTTCGTTTGGAGGCCTAGGAGGGGCCTACAATGAGCAGTTCTTC	NA	NA	TRBV25-1	TRBJ2-1
CASSGTGTGSTDTQYF	TGTGCCAGCAGCGGTACCGGGACAGGCAGCACAGATACGCAGTATTTT	TRBD1	NA	TRBV9	TRBJ2-3
CASQTGMGAEAFF	TGCGCCAGTCAGACAGGGATGGGCGCTGAAGCTTTCTTT	TRBD1	NA	TRBV5-1	TRBJ1-1
CASSEGVRGTSPLHF	TGTGCCAGCAGTGAAGGAGTCAGGGGGACTTCACCCCTCCACTTT	TRBD1	NA	TRBV6-1	TRBJ1-6
CASSPDRELTVAGANVLTF	TGTGCCAGCAGCCCGGACAGGGAACTAACGGTGGCTGGGGCCAACGTCCTGACTTTC	TRBD1	NA	TRBV5-4	TRBJ2-6
CASRDKQPLTEGCTEAFF	TGCGCCAGCAGAGACAAGCAACCCCTCACGGAGGGGTGCACTGAAGCTTTCTTT	NA	NA	TRBV10-1	TRBJ1-1
CASRGQGEPEAFF	TGTGCCAGCAGGGGACAGGGGGAACCTGAAGCTTTCTTT	TRBD1	NA	TRBV6-5	TRBJ1-1
CSARDLGEQFF	TGCAGTGCTAGAGATCTCGGTGAGCAGTTCTTC	NA	NA	TRBV20-1	TRBJ2-1
CASSLFGGSYEQYF	TGTGCCAGCAGTCTCTTCGGCGGGAGTTACGAGCAGTACTTC	TRBD2	NA	TRBV6-5	TRBJ2-7
CAPGGGSSGNTIYF	TGTGCCCCAGGGGGCGGGAGCTCTGGAAACACCATATATTTT	TRBD1	NA	TRBV5-3	TRBJ1-3
CSARDNYGYTF	TGCAGTGCCAGGGATAACTATGGCTACACCTTC	NA	NA	TRBV20-1	TRBJ1-2
CASSPWTGNTGELFF	TGTGCCAGCAGCCCCTGGACAGGGAACACCGGGGAGCTGTTTTTT	TRBD1	NA	TRBV11-2	TRBJ2-2
CSVMGQLSGNTIYF	TGCAGCGTTATGGGACAGCTCTCTGGAAACACCATATATTTT	TRBD1	NA	TRBV29-1	TRBJ1-3